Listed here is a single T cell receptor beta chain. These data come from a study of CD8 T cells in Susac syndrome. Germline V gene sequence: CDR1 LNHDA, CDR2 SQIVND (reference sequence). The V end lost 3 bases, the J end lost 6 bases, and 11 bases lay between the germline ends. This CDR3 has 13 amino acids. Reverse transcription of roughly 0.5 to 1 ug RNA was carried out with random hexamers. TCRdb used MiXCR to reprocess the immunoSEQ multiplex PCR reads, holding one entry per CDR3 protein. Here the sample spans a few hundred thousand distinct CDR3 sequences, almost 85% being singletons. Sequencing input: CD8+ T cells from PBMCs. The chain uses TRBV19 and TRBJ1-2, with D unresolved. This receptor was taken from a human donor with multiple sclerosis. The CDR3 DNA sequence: TGTGCCAGTAGTATCCTTCCATGGGATGGCTACACCTTC. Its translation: CASSILPWDGYTF. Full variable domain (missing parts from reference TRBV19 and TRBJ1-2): DGGITQSPKYLFRKEGQNVTLSCEQNLNHDAMYWYRQDPGQGLRLIYYSQIVNDFQKGDIAEGYSVSREKKESFPLTVTSAQKNPTAFYLCASSILPWDGYTFGSGTRLTVV.